What follows are 21 T cell receptor beta chains derived from one specimen sequenced in a study of cytomegalovirus exposure and HLA in healthy donors. PCR used 60 Vbeta primers and 13 Jbeta primers. Profiling relied on immunoSEQ multiplex PCR, and the TCRdb table lists in-frame clones only, not all of them. This repertoire shows approximately 140,000 clones, just over 65% found once; its top ten account for over 5%. The material sequenced was PBMCs. These receptors originate from a woman aged 55-70 years in good health and CMV-seronegative.

The CDR3 DNA is TGTGCCAGTAGTATATATAGCTCCTACAATGAGCAGTTCTTC. This codes for CASSIYSSYNEQFF. The gene calls are TRBV19 and TRBJ2-1; no firm D call. The CDR3 totals 14 residues. Germline V lookup: CDR1 LNHDA, CDR2 SQIVND (reference sequence). V lost 2 bases and J lost 0, with 5 bases in between.

This clone was recorded a few times. The rearrangement joins TRBV10-3 to TRBJ2-5, with 9 nucleotides matching TRBD2. The CDR3 loop spans 15 amino acids. The J segment lost 8 bases and the V segment lost 3 bases, leaving 10 bases of the junction unmatched. Germline V lookup: CDR1 ENHRY, CDR2 SYGVKD. CDR3 DNA: TGTGCCATCAGTGACTCTAGCGGGAACCGCAGAACCCAGTACTTC. Translation gives CAISDSSGNRRTQYF.

The chain uses TRBV7-9 and TRBJ1-2; D not certain. V gave up 1 base and J gave up 0 bases, with 6 bases separating them. The CDR3 sequence is 14 residues long. Germline CDR1 and CDR2: SEHNR and FQNEAQ (reference sequence). CDR3 residues: CASSLVAANYGYTF. Written as DNA, the CDR3 is TGTGCCAGCAGCTTAGTGGCGGCTAACTATGGCTACACCTTC.

This sequence joins TRBV29-1 and TRBJ1-2; 9 positions agree with TRBD1. J was trimmed by 6 bases and V by 4 bases; bases with no gene match: 3. Germline CDR1 and CDR2: SQVTM and ANQGSEA. The CDR3 sequence is 12 residues long. CDR3 region: CSVGDRADGYTF. The CDR3 DNA is TGCAGCGTTGGGGACAGGGCGGATGGCTACACCTTC.

This clone has a handful of counts. The chain is built from TRBV9 and TRBJ2-5, with TRBD2 matching 15 bases. With 0 bases clipped from V and 4 bases from J, the junction kept 7 bases outside the gene matches. The CDR3 has 18 amino acids. The germline CDR1 and CDR2 sequences are SGDLS and YYNGEE. The CDR3 here is CASSVEGLAGGRGETQYF. The CDR3 DNA reads TGTGCCAGCAGCGTAGAAGGACTAGCGGGGGGGCGGGGAGAGACCCAGTACTTC.

The chain recombines TRBV11-2 with TRBJ2-7; 9 nucleotides line up with TRBD2. J was trimmed by 7 bases and V by 5 bases; bases with no gene match: 6. The length of the CDR3 is 13 residues. CDR1 and CDR2 (germline): SGHAT, FQNNGV. Here the CDR3 reads CASSGGLAGEQYF. The DNA of the CDR3 is TGTGCCAGCAGCGGGGGACTAGCTGGGGAGCAGTACTTC.

The chain uses TRBV15 and TRBJ1-2; D is perhaps TRBD1 (5 bases). Germline V gene data show CDR1 as LNHNV and CDR2 as YYDKDF (reference sequence). V was trimmed by 0 bases and J by 4 bases, leaving 9 bases between them. The CDR3 has 14 residues. CDR3 loop: CATSRDRVVYGYTF. In DNA, the CDR3 is TGTGCCACCAGCAGAGACAGGGTAGTCTATGGCTACACCTTC.

The gene calls are TRBV5-4 and TRBJ1-1; TRBD1 aligns across 9 bases. The CDR3 is 15 residues long. V was clipped by 4 bases and J by 3 bases; unmatched bases: 7. In germline, CDR1 is SGHNT, CDR2 YYREEE (reference sequence). For the CDR3, the DNA is TGTGCCAGCAGCCCGGGACAGGGAGCGGACACTGAAGCTTTCTTT. Amino acids: CASSPGQGADTEAFF.

The chain couples TRBV6-1 to TRBJ1-6; TRBD1 might be the D (6 bases). CDR3 length equals 15 residues. The V gene lost 2 bases and the J gene lost 6 bases, with 11 bases spanning the gap. Looked up from germline, CDR1 is MNHNS and CDR2 is SASEGT. This CDR3 reads CASSERAGANSPLHF. As DNA, the CDR3 is TGTGCCAGCAGTGAACGGGCAGGGGCTAATTCACCCCTCCACTTT.

J is TRBJ2-5 and V is TRBV27, with 9 nucleotides matching TRBD1. The assigned J gene may be wrong: the sequence end matches TRBJ2-7 better. Germline V gene lookup returns CDR1 MNHEY and CDR2 SMNVEV (reference sequence). The length of the CDR3 is 16 residues. CDR3 coding DNA: TGTGCCAGCAGGCCACGGACAGGGGAGGACGCCTACGAGCAGTACTTC. Encoded protein: CASRPRTGEDAYEQYF.

In its sample, this clone was seen a few times. CDR3 loop: CAISVSASGDNEQFF. The DNA for the CDR3 is TGTGCCATCAGTGTCTCGGCTAGCGGGGACAATGAGCAGTTCTTC. This sequence joins TRBV10-3 and TRBJ2-1, with 9 bases aligning to TRBD2. Trimming at V came to 4 bases and at J to 5 bases, leaving 6 bases not matched to a gene. The CDR3 consists of 15 residues. The germline V gene has CDR1 ENHRY and CDR2 SYGVKD.

The chain combines TRBV9 with TRBJ1-2; D is unclear. The CDR3 contains 16 residues. The germline gives CDR1 SGDLS, CDR2 YYNGEE. Trimming removed 0 bases at V and 8 bases at J, with 20 bases between. The CDR3 DNA is TGTGCCAGCAGCGTAGTCCCGGGCTCGGGTCGGGAGGGCTACACCTTC. Amino acid sequence: CASSVVPGSGREGYTF.

This chain links TRBV9 with TRBJ2-5; D gene unclear. V was cut by 1 base and J by 3 bases, with 13 bases left in between. Germline V CDR1 and CDR2: SGDLS, YYNGEE. There are 15 residues in the CDR3. This CDR3 reads CASSVSFSSKETQYF. CDR3 bases: TGTGCCAGCAGCGTAAGTTTTAGCTCCAAAGAGACCCAGTACTTC.

Here the CDR3 reads CASTPLGGETQYF. DNA of the CDR3: TGTGCCAGCACCCCCCTGGGCGGGGAGACCCAGTACTTC. The V call is TRBV7-7, the J call TRBJ2-5; D perhaps matches TRBD2 (5 bases). V was clipped by 7 bases and J by 5 bases, with 14 bases between them. CDR3 length equals 13 residues. CDR1 is SSHAT and CDR2 is FNYEAQ in the germline V gene (reference sequence).

CDR3 amino acids: CASSSYNNEKLFF. CDR3 DNA: TGTGCCAGCAGTTCGTACAATAATGAAAAACTGTTTTTT. The V and J genes are TRBV28 and TRBJ1-4; the D is unclear. CDR1 and CDR2 (germline): MDHEN, SYDVKM. The V end was cut by 4 bases, the J end by 4 bases, with 7 bases between. This CDR3 is 13 amino acids long.

This clone was counted between two and nine times. The gene calls are TRBV6-6 and TRBJ2-1, with 12 positions matching TRBD2. Germline trimming cut 6 bases from V and 7 bases from J; bases unmatched to any gene: 10. CDR1 is MNHNY, CDR2 SVGAGI, per germline (reference sequence). This CDR3 region has 16 residues. Written as DNA, the CDR3 is TGTGCCAGCAGACCTCAGCTAGCGGGGGGGCTGAATGAGCAGTTCTTC. Residues: CASRPQLAGGLNEQFF.

The gene calls are TRBV2 and TRBJ1-6; 8 nucleotides align to TRBD1. CDR1 and CDR2 (germline): SNHLY, FYNNEI. With 6 bases clipped from V and 7 bases from J, the junction kept 5 bases outside the gene matches. The CDR3 loop spans 14 amino acids. In nucleotides, the CDR3 is TGTGCCAGCAGGATAGACAGGGGCAATTCACCCCTCCACTTT. It specifies CASRIDRGNSPLHF.

The chain recombines TRBV7-2 with TRBJ2-7, with 9 bases aligning to TRBD1. The germline CDR1 and CDR2 sequences are SGHTA and FQGNSA. Unmatched junction bases numbered 6, after V lost 3 bases and J lost 9 bases. This CDR3 has 13 amino acids. CDR3 nucleotides: TGTGCCAGCAGCTTTGGACAGGGGTTCGGGCAGTACTTC. This sequence encodes CASSFGQGFGQYF.

The CDR3: CASNNQGGNTEAFF. CDR3 nucleotide sequence: TGTGCCAGCAACAACCAGGGGGGAAACACTGAAGCTTTCTTT. This chain uses TRBV7-2 with TRBJ1-1, with 7 nucleotides matching TRBD1. The CDR3 contains 14 residues. V was pared by 7 bases and J by 2 bases, with 7 bases of the junction left unmatched. In germline, CDR1 is SGHTA, CDR2 FQGNSA.

The V call is TRBV6-1, the J call TRBJ1-4; no clear D gene. The CDR3 has 14 residues. Per the germline V gene, CDR1 is MNHNS and CDR2 is SASEGT. The V gene lost 6 bases and the J gene lost 8 bases, with 16 bases spanning the gap. The CDR3 region is CASRERGSWEKLFF. Written as DNA, the CDR3 is TGTGCCAGCAGGGAACGAGGGTCTTGGGAAAAACTGTTTTTT.

J is TRBJ1-2 and V is TRBV19; D perhaps matches TRBD1 (6 bases). The CDR3 runs 14 residues. V shed 7 bases and J shed 8 bases, with 20 bases lying between them. The V gene's germline CDR1 is LNHDA and CDR2 SQIVND (reference sequence). The CDR3 loop reads CASTVLSGAAGYTF. The CDR3 region has the DNA TGTGCCAGTACCGTTCTTTCAGGGGCGGCGGGCTACACCTTC.